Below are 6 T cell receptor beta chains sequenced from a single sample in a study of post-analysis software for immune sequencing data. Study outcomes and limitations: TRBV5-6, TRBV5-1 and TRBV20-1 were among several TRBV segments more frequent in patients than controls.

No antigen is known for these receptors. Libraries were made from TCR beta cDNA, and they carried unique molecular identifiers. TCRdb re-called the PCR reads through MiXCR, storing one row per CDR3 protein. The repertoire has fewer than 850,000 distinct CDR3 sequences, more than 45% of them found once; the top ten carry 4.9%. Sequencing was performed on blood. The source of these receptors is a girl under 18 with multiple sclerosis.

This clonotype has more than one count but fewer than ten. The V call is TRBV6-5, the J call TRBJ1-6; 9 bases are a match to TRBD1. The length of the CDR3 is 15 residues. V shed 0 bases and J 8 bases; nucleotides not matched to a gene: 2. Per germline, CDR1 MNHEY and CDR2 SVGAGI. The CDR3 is CASSYSWDRDSPLHF. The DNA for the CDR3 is TGTGCCAGCAGTTACTCATGGGACAGGGATTCACCCCTCCACTTT.

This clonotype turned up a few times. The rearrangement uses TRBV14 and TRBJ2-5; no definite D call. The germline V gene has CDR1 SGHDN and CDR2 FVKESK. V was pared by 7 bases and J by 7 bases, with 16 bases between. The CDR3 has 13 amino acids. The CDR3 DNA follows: TGTGCCAGCACCCCCAGTCGCGGTGGGACCCAGTACTTC. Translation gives CASTPSRGGTQYF.

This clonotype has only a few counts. DNA of the CDR3: TGCAGTGCTGCGAGCCCCGGGACGGACCCCTCCGAGCAGTACTTC. It encodes CSAASPGTDPSEQYF. The chain carries TRBV20-1 and TRBJ2-7; D is perhaps TRBD1 or TRBD2 (5 bases each). CDR1 DFQATT and CDR2 SNEGSKA come from the germline V gene (reference sequence). V was shortened by 5 bases and J by 6 bases, with 23 bases between the two germline ends. The CDR3 is made up of 15 amino acids.

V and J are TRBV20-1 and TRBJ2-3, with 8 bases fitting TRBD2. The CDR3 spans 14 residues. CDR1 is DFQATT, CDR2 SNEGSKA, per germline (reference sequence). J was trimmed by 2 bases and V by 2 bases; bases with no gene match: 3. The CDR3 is CSARLGLDTDTQYF. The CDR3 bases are TGCAGTGCTAGATTGGGACTAGACACAGATACGCAGTATTTT.

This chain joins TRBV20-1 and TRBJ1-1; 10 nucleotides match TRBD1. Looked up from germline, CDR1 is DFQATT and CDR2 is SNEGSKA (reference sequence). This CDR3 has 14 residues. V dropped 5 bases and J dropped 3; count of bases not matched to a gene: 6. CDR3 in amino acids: CSAEEDRGDTEAFF. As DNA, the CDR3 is TGCAGTGCTGAAGAGGACAGGGGGGACACTGAAGCTTTCTTT.

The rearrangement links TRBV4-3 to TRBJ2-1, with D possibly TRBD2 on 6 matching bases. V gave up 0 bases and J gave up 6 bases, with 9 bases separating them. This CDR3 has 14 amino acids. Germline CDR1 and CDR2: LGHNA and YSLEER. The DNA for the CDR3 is TGCGCCAGCAGCCAAGAGCGGGGCCGCAATGAGCAGTTCTTC. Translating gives CASSQERGRNEQFF.